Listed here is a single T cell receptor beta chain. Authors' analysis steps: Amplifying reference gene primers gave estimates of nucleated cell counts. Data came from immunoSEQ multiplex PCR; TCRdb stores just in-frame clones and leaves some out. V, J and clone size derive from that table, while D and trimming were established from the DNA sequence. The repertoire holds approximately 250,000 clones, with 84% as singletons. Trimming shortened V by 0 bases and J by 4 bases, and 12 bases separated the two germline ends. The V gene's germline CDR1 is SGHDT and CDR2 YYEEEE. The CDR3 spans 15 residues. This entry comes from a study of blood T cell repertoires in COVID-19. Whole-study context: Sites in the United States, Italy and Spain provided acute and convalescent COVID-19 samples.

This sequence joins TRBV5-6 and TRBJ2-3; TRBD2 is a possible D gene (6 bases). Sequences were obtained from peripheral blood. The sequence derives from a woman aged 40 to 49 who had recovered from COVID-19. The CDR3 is CASSLATTSPDTQYF. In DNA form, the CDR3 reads TGTGCCAGCAGCTTGGCCACAACTAGCCCAGATACGCAGTATTTT.